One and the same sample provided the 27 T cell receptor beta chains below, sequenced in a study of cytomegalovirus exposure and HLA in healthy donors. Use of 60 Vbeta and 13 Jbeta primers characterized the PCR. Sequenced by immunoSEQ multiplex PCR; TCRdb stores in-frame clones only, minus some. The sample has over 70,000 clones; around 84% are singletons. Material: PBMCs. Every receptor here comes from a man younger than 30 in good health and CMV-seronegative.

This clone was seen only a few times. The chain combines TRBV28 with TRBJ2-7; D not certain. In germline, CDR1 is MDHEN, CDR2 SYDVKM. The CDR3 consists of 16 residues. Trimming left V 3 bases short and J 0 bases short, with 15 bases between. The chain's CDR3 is CASSFHLGRLSYEQYF. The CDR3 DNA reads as TGTGCCAGCAGTTTTCATCTGGGCAGGCTCTCCTACGAGCAGTACTTC.

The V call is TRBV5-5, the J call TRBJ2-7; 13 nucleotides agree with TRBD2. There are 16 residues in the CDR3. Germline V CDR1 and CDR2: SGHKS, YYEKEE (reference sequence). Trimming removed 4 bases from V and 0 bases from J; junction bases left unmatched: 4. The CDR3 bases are TGTGCCAGCAGCCCGGGACTAGCGGGGAACTCCTACGAGCAGTACTTC. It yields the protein CASSPGLAGNSYEQYF.

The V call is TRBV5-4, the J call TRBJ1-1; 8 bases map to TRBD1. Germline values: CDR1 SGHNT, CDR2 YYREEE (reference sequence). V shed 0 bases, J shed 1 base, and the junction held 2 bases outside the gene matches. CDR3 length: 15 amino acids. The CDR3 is CASSLVDRANTEAFF. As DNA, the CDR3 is TGTGCCAGCAGCTTGGTGGACAGGGCGAACACTGAAGCTTTCTTT.

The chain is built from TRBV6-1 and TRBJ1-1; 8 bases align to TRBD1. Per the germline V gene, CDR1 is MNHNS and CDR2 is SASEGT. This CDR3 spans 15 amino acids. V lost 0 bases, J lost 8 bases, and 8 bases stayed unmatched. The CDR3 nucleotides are TGTGCCAGCAGTGAAGCGAGACAGGGGAACGGGGAAGCTTTCTTT. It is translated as CASSEARQGNGEAFF.

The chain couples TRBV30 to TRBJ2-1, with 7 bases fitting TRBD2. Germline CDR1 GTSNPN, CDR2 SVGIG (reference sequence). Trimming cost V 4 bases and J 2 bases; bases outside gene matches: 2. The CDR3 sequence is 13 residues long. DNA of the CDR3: TGTGCCTGGACAGGGACTACCTACAATGAGCAGTTCTTC. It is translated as CAWTGTTYNEQFF.

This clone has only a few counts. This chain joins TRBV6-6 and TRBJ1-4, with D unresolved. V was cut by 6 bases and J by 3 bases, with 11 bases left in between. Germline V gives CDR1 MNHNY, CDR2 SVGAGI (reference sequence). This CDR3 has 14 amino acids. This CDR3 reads CASRRRKPNEKLFF. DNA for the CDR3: TGTGCCAGCAGGAGAAGAAAGCCTAATGAAAAACTGTTTTTT.

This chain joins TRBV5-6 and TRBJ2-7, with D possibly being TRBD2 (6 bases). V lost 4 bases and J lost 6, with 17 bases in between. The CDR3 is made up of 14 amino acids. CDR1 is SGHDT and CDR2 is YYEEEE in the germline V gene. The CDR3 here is CASSVDPEGLEQYF. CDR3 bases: TGTGCCAGCAGCGTAGATCCTGAGGGACTCGAGCAGTACTTC.

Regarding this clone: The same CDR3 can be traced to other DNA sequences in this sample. CDR3 DNA: TGCAGCGTTGAAGATCAAGGGGGAGGCTACACCTTC. This sequence encodes CSVEDQGGGYTF. The chain is built from TRBV29-1 and TRBJ1-2, with a possible D match to TRBD1 (6 bases). Germline V gene sequence: CDR1 SQVTM, CDR2 ANQGSEA. This CDR3 is 12 amino acids long. Trimming left V 0 bases short and J 8 bases short, with 10 bases between.

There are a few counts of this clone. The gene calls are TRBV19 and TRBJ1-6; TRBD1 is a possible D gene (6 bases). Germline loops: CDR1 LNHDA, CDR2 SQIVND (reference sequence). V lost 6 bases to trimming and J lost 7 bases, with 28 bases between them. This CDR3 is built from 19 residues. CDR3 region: CASSKTGVFTGSRNSPLHF. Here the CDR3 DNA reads TGTGCCAGTAGCAAAACGGGTGTGTTTACAGGGAGTAGAAATTCACCCCTCCACTTT.

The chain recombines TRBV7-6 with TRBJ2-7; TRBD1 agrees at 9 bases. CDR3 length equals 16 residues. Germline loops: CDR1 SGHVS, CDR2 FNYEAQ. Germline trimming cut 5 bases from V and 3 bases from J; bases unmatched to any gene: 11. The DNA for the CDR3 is TGTGCCAGCAGCCCTTCTGTGGACAGGGGACGCTACGAGCAGTACTTC. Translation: CASSPSVDRGRYEQYF. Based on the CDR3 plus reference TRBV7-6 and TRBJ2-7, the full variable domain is GAGVSQSPRYKVTKRGQDVALRCDPISGHVSLYWYRQALGQGPEFLTYFNYEAQQDKSGLPNDRFSAERPEGSISTLTIQRTEQRDSAMYRCASSPSVDRGRYEQYFGPGTRLTVT.

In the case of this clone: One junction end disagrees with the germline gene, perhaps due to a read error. The CDR3 nucleotides are TGTTCCAGCAGCCCCGGTCGCGGCTACACCTTC. This codes for CSSSPGRGYTF. The rearrangement joins TRBV7-9 to TRBJ1-2, with D unresolved. Per germline, CDR1 SEHNR and CDR2 FQNEAQ (reference sequence). CDR3 length equals 11 residues.

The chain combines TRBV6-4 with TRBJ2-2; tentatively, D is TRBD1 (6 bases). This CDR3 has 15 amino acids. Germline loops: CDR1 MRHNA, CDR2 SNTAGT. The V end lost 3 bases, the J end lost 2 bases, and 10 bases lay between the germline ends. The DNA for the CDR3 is TGTGCCAGCAGTGAACAGGGCGGAAACACCGGGGAGCTGTTTTTT. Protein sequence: CASSEQGGNTGELFF.

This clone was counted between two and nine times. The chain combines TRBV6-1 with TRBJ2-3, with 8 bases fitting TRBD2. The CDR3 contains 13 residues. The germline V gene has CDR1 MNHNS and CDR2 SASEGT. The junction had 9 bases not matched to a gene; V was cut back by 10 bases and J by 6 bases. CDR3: CAIGGVLSDTQYF. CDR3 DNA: TGTGCCATCGGGGGGGTGTTGTCGGATACGCAGTATTTT.

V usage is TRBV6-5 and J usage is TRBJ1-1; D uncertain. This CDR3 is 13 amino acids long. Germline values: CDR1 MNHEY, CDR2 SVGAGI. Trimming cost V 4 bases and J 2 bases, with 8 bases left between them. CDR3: CASSSRHNTEAFF. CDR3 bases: TGTGCCAGCAGTTCGAGACACAACACTGAAGCTTTCTTT.

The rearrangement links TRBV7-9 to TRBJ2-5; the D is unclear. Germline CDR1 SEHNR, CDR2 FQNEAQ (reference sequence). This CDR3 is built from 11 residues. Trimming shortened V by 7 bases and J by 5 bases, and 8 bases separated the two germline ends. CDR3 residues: CASTHMETQYF. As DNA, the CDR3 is TGTGCCAGCACCCACATGGAGACCCAGTACTTC.

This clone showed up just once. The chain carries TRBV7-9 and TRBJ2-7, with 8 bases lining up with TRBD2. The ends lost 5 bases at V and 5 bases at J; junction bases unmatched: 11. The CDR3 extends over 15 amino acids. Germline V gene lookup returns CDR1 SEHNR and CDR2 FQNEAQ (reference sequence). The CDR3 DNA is TGTGCCAGCAGCCCCGGGGGGGGGCTAGGGGACGAGCAGTACTTC. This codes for CASSPGGGLGDEQYF.

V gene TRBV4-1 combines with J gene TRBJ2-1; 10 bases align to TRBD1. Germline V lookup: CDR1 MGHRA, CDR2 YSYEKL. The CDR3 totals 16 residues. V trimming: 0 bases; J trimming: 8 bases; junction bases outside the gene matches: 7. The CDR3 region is CASSQELGQGRYEQFF. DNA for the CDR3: TGCGCCAGCAGCCAAGAGCTGGGACAGGGGCGGTATGAGCAGTTCTTC.

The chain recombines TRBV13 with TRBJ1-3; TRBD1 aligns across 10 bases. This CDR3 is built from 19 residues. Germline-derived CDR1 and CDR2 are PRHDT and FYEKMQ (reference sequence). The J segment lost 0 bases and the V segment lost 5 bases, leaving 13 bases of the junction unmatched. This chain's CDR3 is CASSPFVDRGTNSGNTIYF. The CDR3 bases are TGTGCCAGCAGCCCGTTTGTGGACAGGGGGACAAACTCTGGAAACACCATATATTTT.

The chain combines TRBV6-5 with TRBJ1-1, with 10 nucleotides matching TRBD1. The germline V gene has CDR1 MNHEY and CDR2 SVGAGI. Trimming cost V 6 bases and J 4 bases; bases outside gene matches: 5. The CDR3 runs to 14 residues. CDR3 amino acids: CASSPTGGITEAFF. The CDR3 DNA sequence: TGTGCCAGCAGCCCGACAGGGGGCATCACTGAAGCTTTCTTT.

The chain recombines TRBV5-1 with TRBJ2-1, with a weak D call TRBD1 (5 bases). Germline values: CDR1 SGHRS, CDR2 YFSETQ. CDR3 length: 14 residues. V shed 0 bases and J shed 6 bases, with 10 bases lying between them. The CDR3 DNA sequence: TGCGCCAGCAGCTTGGCCCTGGGGCCCAATGAGCAGTTCTTC. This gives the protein CASSLALGPNEQFF.

The DNA for the CDR3 is TGTGCCAGCAGCTCCCGGACAGGCTTGAACACTGAAGCTTTCTTT. Translation gives CASSSRTGLNTEAFF. V and J are TRBV4-2 and TRBJ1-1, with 7 positions matching TRBD1. With 5 bases clipped from V and 0 bases from J, the junction kept 6 bases outside the gene matches. Looked up from germline, CDR1 is LGHNA and CDR2 is YNFKEQ. This CDR3 is 15 amino acids long.

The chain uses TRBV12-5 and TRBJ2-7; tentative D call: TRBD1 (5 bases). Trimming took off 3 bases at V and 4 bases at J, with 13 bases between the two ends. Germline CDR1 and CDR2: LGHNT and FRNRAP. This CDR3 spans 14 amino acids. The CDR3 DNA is TGTGCTAGTGGTTTCGACTCCGGACAATACGAGCAGTACTTC. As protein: CASGFDSGQYEQYF.

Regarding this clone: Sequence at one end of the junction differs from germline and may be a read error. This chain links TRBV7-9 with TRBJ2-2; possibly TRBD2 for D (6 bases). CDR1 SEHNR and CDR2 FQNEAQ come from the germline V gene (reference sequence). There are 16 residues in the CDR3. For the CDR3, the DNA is TGTTCCAGCAGCCCCACAGGAGGGAGGTACACCGGGGAGCTGTTTTTT. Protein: CSSSPTGGRYTGELFF.

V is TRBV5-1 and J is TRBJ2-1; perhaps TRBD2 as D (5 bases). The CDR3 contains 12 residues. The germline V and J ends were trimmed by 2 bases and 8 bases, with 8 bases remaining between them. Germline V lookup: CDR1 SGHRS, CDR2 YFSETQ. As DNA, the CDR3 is TGCGCCAGCAGCTTAGGAGCGGATGAGCAGTTCTTC. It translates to CASSLGADEQFF.

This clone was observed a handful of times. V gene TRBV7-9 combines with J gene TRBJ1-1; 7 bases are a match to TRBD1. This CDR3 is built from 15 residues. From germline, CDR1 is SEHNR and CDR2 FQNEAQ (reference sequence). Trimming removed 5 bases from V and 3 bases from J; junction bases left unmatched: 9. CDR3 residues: CASSTAGTVYTEAFF. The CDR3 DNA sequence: TGTGCCAGCAGCACCGCCGGGACAGTATACACTGAAGCTTTCTTT. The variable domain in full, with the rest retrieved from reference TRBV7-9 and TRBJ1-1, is DTGVSQNPRHKITKRGQNVTFRCDPISEHNRLYWYRQTLGQGPEFLTYFQNEAQLEKSRLLSDRFSAERPKGSFSTLEIQRTEQGDSAMYLCASSTAGTVYTEAFFGQGTRLTVV.

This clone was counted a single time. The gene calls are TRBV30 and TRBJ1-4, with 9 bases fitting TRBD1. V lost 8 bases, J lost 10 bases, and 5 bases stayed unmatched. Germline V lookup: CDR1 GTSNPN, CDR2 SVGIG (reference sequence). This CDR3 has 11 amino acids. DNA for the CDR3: TGTGCCACGACAGGGGGTGCAAAACTGTTTTTT. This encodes CATTGGAKLFF.

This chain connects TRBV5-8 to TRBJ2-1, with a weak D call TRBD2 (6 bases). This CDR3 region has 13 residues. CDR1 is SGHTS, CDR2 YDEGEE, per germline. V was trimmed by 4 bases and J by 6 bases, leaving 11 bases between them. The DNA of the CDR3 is TGTGCCAGCAGCGCCGGGACTGCCAATGAGCAGTTCTTC. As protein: CASSAGTANEQFF.